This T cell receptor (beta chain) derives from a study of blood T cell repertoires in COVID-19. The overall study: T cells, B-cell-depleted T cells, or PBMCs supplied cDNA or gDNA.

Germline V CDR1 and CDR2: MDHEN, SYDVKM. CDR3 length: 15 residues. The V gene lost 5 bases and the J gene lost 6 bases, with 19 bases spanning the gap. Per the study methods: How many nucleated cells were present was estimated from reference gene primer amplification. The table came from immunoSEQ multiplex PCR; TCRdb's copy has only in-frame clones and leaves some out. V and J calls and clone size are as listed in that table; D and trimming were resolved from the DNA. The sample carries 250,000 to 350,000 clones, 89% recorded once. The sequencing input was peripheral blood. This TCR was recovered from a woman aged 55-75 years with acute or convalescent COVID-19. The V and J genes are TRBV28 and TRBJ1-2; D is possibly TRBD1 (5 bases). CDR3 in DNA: TGTGCCAGCAGTATTCGGACAAGATCGGTTCATGGCTACACCTTC. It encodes CASSIRTRSVHGYTF.